This paragraph covers one T cell receptor beta chain sequence. The data stem from a study of CXCR3-negative and CXCR3-positive naive CD8 T cells. CDR3 size: 11 residues. Germline V gene sequence: CDR1 SQVTM, CDR2 ANQGSEA. Each TRB cDNA library was prepared by 5' RACE (with UMI labels). TCRdb reanalyzed the 5' RACE reads, giving one entry per CDR3 protein sequence and no DNA. The sample's table shows some 130,000 distinct CDR3 sequences. The sequence was obtained from a human donor in good health. Some clones in this sample may be carry-over from other donors' samples. The sequencing sample was made of naive CXCR3- CD8+ T cells from blood. Subset denoted: CD45RO-CCR7+CD27+CD95- naive CD8+ T cells lacking CXCR3 (TNR3-). The gene calls are TRBV29-1 and TRBJ2-7. The CDR3 protein is CSVDDSYEQYF.